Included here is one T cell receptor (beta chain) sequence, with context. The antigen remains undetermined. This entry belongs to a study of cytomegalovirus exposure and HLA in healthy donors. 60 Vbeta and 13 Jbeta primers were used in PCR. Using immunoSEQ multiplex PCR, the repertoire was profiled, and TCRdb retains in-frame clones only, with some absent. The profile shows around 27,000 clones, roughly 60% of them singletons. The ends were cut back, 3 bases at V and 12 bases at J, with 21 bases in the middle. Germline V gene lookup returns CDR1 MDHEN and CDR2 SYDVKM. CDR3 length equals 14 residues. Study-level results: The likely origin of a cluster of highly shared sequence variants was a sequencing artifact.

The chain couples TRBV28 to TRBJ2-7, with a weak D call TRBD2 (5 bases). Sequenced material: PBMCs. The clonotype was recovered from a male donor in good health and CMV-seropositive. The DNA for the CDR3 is TGTGCCAGCAGTTTTCCCCCGAGCGGATTCTTGATGTACTTC. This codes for CASSFPPSGFLMYF.